A selection of T cell receptor beta chains follows, all from one sample in a study of CDR3 diversity in severe acne. TCRdb reprocessed the PCR reads via MiXCR and lists one record per CDR3 protein. In the table there are about 98,000 distinct CDR3 sequences, under 60% of which are singletons. The sequenced sample consisted of blood. The receptors derive from a male donor with acne. Each CDR3 is given with its conserved first and last residue. D genes are given only for firm matches. Size values are once, few and many counts, or a class for expanded clones, and some rows have none.

size	J	D	V	DNA	CDR3
medium-sized	TRBJ2-1	-	TRBV9	TGTGCCAGCGGCGATGAGCAGTTCTTC	CASGDEQFF
-	TRBJ2-7	TRBD2	TRBV10-3	TGTGCCATCAGACCGGATGCGGGAGGCTCCGGATCCTACGAGCAGTACTTC	CAIRPDAGGSGSYEQYF
-	TRBJ2-2	-	TRBV24-1	TGTGCCACCAGTGACCCACAGGAGGCGAACACCGGGGAGCTGTTTTTT	CATSDPQEANTGELFF
many	TRBJ1-2	-	TRBV20-1	TGCAGTGCGACCGGGATAGGGACGGTCTATGGCTACACCTTC	CSATGIGTVYGYTF
many	TRBJ1-2	-	TRBV13	TGTGCCAGCAGCTTCGGAGGGGTCCTTGGCTACACCTTC	CASSFGGVLGYTF
-	TRBJ2-1	-	TRBV20-1	TGCAGTGCTAGAGGGGGCGGCTCCTACAATGAGCAGTTCTTC	CSARGGGSYNEQFF
few	TRBJ2-7	-	TRBV28	TGTGCCAGCAGTTACTCTGGGGGGGAGCAGTACTTC	CASSYSGGEQYF
once	TRBJ2-1	-	TRBV2	TGTGCCAGCCCCGAAGAGGGATGGGTTTCAGATGAGCAGTTCTTC	CASPEEGWVSDEQFF
-	TRBJ2-7	-	TRBV5-1	TGCGCCAGCAGCCTAGGGACAAGCTCCTACAAGCAGTACTTC	CASSLGTSSYKQYF
-	TRBJ2-2	TRBD1	TRBV9	TGTGCCAGCAGCCCAGGGACAGACGGCGGGGAGCTGTTTTTT	CASSPGTDGGELFF
-	TRBJ2-3	TRBD2	TRBV16	TGTGCCAGCAGCCCGGGGGGGGAGCGGGAGCACAGGGATACGCAGTATTTT	CASSPGGEREHRDTQYF
-	TRBJ2-5	-	TRBV7-6	TGTGCCAGCAGCTGGGGGGATGGGGGTCAAGCCCAGTACTTC	CASSWGDGGQAQYF
many	TRBJ2-1	TRBD1	TRBV7-9	TGTGCCAGCAGCTATGAGGGGACAGGTTCCTACAATGAGCAGTTCTTC	CASSYEGTGSYNEQFF
once	TRBJ2-2	-	TRBV20-1	TGCAGTGCTAGAGAAGCTAGGCTAGCGGGGGAGCTGTTTTTT	CSAREARLAGELFF
-	TRBJ2-7	TRBD1	TRBV5-4	TGTGCCAGCAGGGGGACAGGGACCTACGAGCAGTACTTC	CASRGTGTYEQYF
few	TRBJ2-5	-	TRBV12-5	TGTGCTAGTGGTGGCTCAGAGGTTATCGGACAAGAGACCCAGTACTTC	CASGGSEVIGQETQYF
-	TRBJ1-2	-	TRBV7-9	TGTGCCAGCATCCCGGCGGGGGCGAAAGGCTACACCTTC	CASIPAGAKGYTF
-	TRBJ1-1	TRBD1	TRBV29-1	TGCAGCGTTGGTCCGAGGGACAGGGGAGGCGCTTTCTTT	CSVGPRDRGGAFF
many	TRBJ1-5	TRBD1	TRBV19	TGTGCCAGTAGCCCCAAACCCGTGACAGGGAGCAATCAGCCCCAGCATTTT	CASSPKPVTGSNQPQHF
few	TRBJ2-7	TRBD2	TRBV10-1	TGCGCCAGCAGTACTAGCGGGAGTTACGAGCGGTACTTC	CASSTSGSYERYF
medium-sized	TRBJ1-6	-	TRBV10-3	TGTGCCATCAGCGTGGGTCTTCGGTCACCCCTCCACTTT	CAISVGLRSPLHF
-	TRBJ2-1	-	TRBV7-8	TGTGCCAGCAGCTTTGGACGTAATGAGCAGTTCTTC	CASSFGRNEQFF
-	TRBJ2-7	TRBD1	TRBV12-3/TRBV12-4	TGTGCCAGCAGTTACAGGGGCGAGCAGTACTTC	CASSYRGEQYF